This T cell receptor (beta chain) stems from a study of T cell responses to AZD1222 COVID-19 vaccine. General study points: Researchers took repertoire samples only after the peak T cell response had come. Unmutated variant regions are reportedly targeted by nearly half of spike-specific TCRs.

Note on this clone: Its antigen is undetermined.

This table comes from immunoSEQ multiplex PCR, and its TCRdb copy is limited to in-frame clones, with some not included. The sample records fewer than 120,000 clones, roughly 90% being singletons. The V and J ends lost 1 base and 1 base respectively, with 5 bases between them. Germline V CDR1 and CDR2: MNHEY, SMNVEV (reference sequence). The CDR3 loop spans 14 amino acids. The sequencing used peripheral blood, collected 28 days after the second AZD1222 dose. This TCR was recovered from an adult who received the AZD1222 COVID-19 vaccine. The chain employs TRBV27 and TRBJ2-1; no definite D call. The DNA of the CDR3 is TGTGCCAGCAGTTTATGGCTTTCCTACAATGAGCAGTTCTTC. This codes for CASSLWLSYNEQFF.